Following are 17 T cell receptor beta chains from one sample sequenced in a study of beta chain features in type 1 diabetes. The sequenced template was cDNA made from the entire isolated RNA. Some clones are missing from TCRdb's copy, which holds only in-frame ones; the method was immunoSEQ multiplex PCR. The table lists 200,000 to 250,000 clones, 25% to 30% of them singletons. Material: central memory CD4+ T cells from blood. Receptors originate from a man aged 25 to 40 in good health.

V is TRBV19 and J is TRBJ2-3, with D perhaps matching TRBD1 (6 bases). The CDR3 consists of 13 residues. V was clipped by 6 bases and J by 2 bases, with 9 bases between them. Germline assignment: CDR1 LNHDA and CDR2 SQIVND (reference sequence). CDR3 nucleotide sequence: TGTGCCAGTAGGGACAGCCCCACAGATACGCAGTATTTT. As protein: CASRDSPTDTQYF.

This clone was counted between two and nine times. This sequence joins TRBV29-1 and TRBJ2-6; possibly TRBD1 for D (5 bases). Germline V gives CDR1 SQVTM, CDR2 ANQGSEA. The V and J ends lost 4 bases and 4 bases respectively, with 8 bases between them. The CDR3 runs to 13 residues. The CDR3 sequence: CSVAGRGANVLTF. The DNA of the CDR3 is TGCAGCGTTGCAGGGCGAGGGGCCAACGTCCTGACTTTC.

This clone was counted a few times. The rearrangement joins TRBV6-6 to TRBJ1-1, with TRBD1 matching over 7 bases. With V trimmed by 6 bases and J by 0 bases, 7 bases remained unmatched. CDR1 is MNHNY, CDR2 SVGAGI, per germline (reference sequence). The CDR3 length is 15 residues. In DNA, the CDR3 is TGTGCCAGCAGGGCAGACAGGGACATGAACACTGAAGCTTTCTTT. This sequence encodes CASRADRDMNTEAFF.

The chain has TRBV29-1 and TRBJ2-7, with D uncertain. V was shortened by 3 bases and J by 3 bases, with 6 bases between the two germline ends. CDR1 SQVTM and CDR2 ANQGSEA come from the germline V gene. The CDR3 runs 11 residues. CDR3 region: CSVEINYEQYF. CDR3 bases: TGCAGCGTTGAGATCAACTACGAGCAGTACTTC.

There are a few counts of this clone. V gene TRBV7-2 combines with J gene TRBJ2-5; 7 nucleotides align to TRBD1. CDR3 length: 13 amino acids. CDR1 SGHTA and CDR2 FQGNSA come from the germline V gene. The J segment lost 4 bases and the V segment lost 5 bases, leaving 4 bases of the junction unmatched. The CDR3 protein is CASSQNRGETQYF. The CDR3 DNA reads TGTGCCAGCAGCCAAAACAGGGGAGAGACCCAGTACTTC.

The chain links TRBV5-1 to TRBJ2-2; TRBD1 or TRBD2 may be the D gene (5 bases each). Trimming shortened V by 0 bases and J by 2 bases, and 8 bases separated the two germline ends. Germline V lookup: CDR1 SGHRS, CDR2 YFSETQ. The CDR3 totals 15 residues. The CDR3 loop reads CASSLAGDNTGELFF. The CDR3 region has the DNA TGCGCCAGCAGCTTGGCTGGGGACAACACCGGGGAGCTGTTTTTT. The whole variable domain, filled in from reference TRBV5-1 and TRBJ2-2, reads KAGVTQTPRYLIKTRGQQVTLSCSPISGHRSVSWYQQTPGQGLQFLFEYFSETQRNKGNFPGRFSGRQFSNSRSEMNVSTLELGDSALYLCASSLAGDNTGELFFGEGSRLTVL.

There are many counts of this clone. Additional DNA sequences in this sample encode the identical CDR3. This chain uses TRBV18 with TRBJ2-3; possibly TRBD2 for D (6 bases). CDR1 is KGHSH, CDR2 LQKENI, per germline. V lost 6 bases and J lost 0, with 13 bases in between. This CDR3 is built from 15 residues. CDR3 loop: CASSPVGGSTDTQYF. The CDR3 DNA follows: TGTGCCAGCTCCCCTGTCGGGGGTAGCACAGATACGCAGTATTTT.

This clone was detected ten times or more. The chain combines TRBV29-1 with TRBJ2-4; D may match TRBD1 or TRBD2 (5 bases each). Trimming cost V 3 bases and J 7 bases, with 25 bases left between them. The CDR3 extends over 17 amino acids. Looked up from germline, CDR1 is SQVTM and CDR2 is ANQGSEA. The CDR3 DNA reads as TGCAGCGTTGAGGGAGACAGTTCGGGTCTTACGCGGAACATTCAGTACTTC. Amino acid sequence: CSVEGDSSGLTRNIQYF.

J is TRBJ2-7 and V is TRBV5-6; 8 bases match TRBD2. Trimming removed 2 bases from V and 3 bases from J; junction bases left unmatched: 7. This CDR3 is 15 amino acids long. From germline, CDR1 is SGHDT and CDR2 YYEEEE. CDR3 amino acids: CASSFAGTRHYEQYF. The CDR3 DNA reads TGTGCCAGCAGCTTTGCCGGGACTAGACACTACGAGCAGTACTTC.

This clone was counted a few times. This chain connects TRBV29-1 to TRBJ2-7; 11 nucleotides align to TRBD2. Germline values: CDR1 SQVTM, CDR2 ANQGSEA. With V trimmed by 7 bases and J by 1 base, 6 bases remained unmatched. The CDR3 sequence is 14 residues long. As DNA, the CDR3 is TGCAGCGCTAGGACTAGCGGGTCTTCCTACGAGCAGTACTTC. Encoded protein: CSARTSGSSYEQYF.

This clone was seen more than once but under ten times. V usage is TRBV6-5 and J usage is TRBJ2-7; 12 bases fit TRBD1. J was trimmed by 7 bases and V by 2 bases; bases with no gene match: 9. The germline gives CDR1 MNHEY, CDR2 SVGAGI. The CDR3 totals 16 residues. This chain's CDR3 is CASSYGMGQGAEEQYF. CDR3 coding DNA: TGTGCCAGCAGTTACGGTATGGGACAGGGGGCGGAGGAGCAGTACTTC.

J is TRBJ1-6 and V is TRBV30; D is unresolved. CDR1 and CDR2 from the germline V gene are GTSNPN and SVGIG (reference sequence). V was cut by 3 bases and J by 0 bases, with 6 bases left in between. This CDR3 has 14 residues. The chain's CDR3 is CAWRLSSYNSPLHF. The CDR3 DNA sequence: TGTGCCTGGAGATTAAGCTCCTATAATTCACCCCTCCACTTT.

This clone showed up just once. V usage is TRBV9 and J usage is TRBJ1-2, with D maybe TRBD1 (5 bases). The length of the CDR3 is 14 residues. The V and J ends lost 6 bases and 4 bases respectively, with 16 bases between them. CDR1 is SGDLS, CDR2 YYNGEE, per germline. The CDR3 nucleotides are TGTGCCAGCACCCCGTTAAGAGGGACCTATGGCTACACCTTC. Translation: CASTPLRGTYGYTF.

The rearrangement joins TRBV9 to TRBJ2-3; 10 bases map to TRBD2. CDR1 SGDLS and CDR2 YYNGEE come from the germline V gene. Losses at the gene ends were 3 bases for V and 0 bases for J; bases not matched to a gene: 4. The CDR3 is 16 amino acids. CDR3 sequence: CASSGTSGYSTDTQYF. The CDR3 DNA reads TGTGCCAGCAGCGGGACTAGCGGTTACAGCACAGATACGCAGTATTTT.

CDR3 in DNA: TGTGCCAGCAGCCGGGACAGTCCCTTGGGAATGCAGTATTTT. Translating gives CASSRDSPLGMQYF. V and J are TRBV2 and TRBJ2-3, with 7 bases fitting TRBD1. Germline V gives CDR1 SNHLY, CDR2 FYNNEI. J was trimmed by 11 bases and V by 6 bases; bases with no gene match: 14. There are 14 residues in the CDR3.

This chain joins TRBV29-1 and TRBJ2-5; the D gene is possibly TRBD2 (7 bases). Trimming took off 7 bases at V and 5 bases at J, with 14 bases between the two ends. Germline assignment: CDR1 SQVTM and CDR2 ANQGSEA. The CDR3 length is 12 residues. CDR3 sequence: CSAGGAWETQYF. CDR3 nucleotide sequence: TGCAGCGCTGGGGGGGCTTGGGAGACCCAGTACTTC.

Notes on this clone: Different DNA sequences within this sample yield the same CDR3. The gene calls are TRBV7-2 and TRBJ2-5; 11 bases are a match to TRBD1. Per the germline V gene, CDR1 is SGHTA and CDR2 is FQGNSA. After removal of 5 bases from V and 5 bases from J, the junction contained 10 bases not matched to a gene. The CDR3 covers 16 residues. The CDR3 DNA reads TGTGCCAGCAGCCCACCAAGGACAGGGGGCGTGGAGACCCAGTACTTC. Protein product: CASSPPRTGGVETQYF.